The rows below give T cell receptor beta chains drawn from one sample of a study of blood T cell repertoires in COVID-19. Method: immunoSEQ multiplex PCR; TCRdb's copy keeps in-frame clones and lacks some. The profile shows some 75,000 clones, 70% to 90% of them singletons. The sample consisted of peripheral blood. Source of these receptors: a man between 65 and 85 years old with active or convalescent COVID-19. Each CDR3 is given with its conserved first and last residue. Fields, in order: J gene, V gene, D gene, clone size, CDR3 protein, CDR3 DNA. The D gene is left open where the match is weak. Expanded clones get a size class; other rows say once, few or many, or leave the size out.

>TRBJ2-7|TRBV6-1|-|-
CASSERTVQYF
TGTGCCAGCAGTGAGAGGACAGTCCAGTACTTC
>TRBJ2-1|TRBV7-9|TRBD1|-
CASSRGQGGSEQFF
TGTGCCAGCAGCCGCGGACAGGGTGGCAGTGAGCAGTTCTTC
>TRBJ1-1|TRBV30|TRBD1|few
CAWTAGGPEAFF
TGTGCCTGGACCGCAGGGGGACCTGAAGCTTTCTTT
>TRBJ2-1|TRBV6-2/TRBV6-3|-|-
CASSPDNYNEQFF
TGTGCCAGCAGTCCAGATAACTACAATGAGCAGTTCTTC
>TRBJ2-2|TRBV5-4|TRBD2|-
CASSPLTSGFTGELFF
TGTGCCAGCAGCCCCTTGACTAGCGGGTTCACCGGGGAGCTGTTTTTT
>TRBJ2-3|TRBV21-1|-|once
CASIIACTDTQYF
TGTGCCAGCATAATAGCTTGCACAGATACGCAGTATTTT
>TRBJ1-1|TRBV30|TRBD1|-
CACKDRGQNTEAFF
TGTGCCTGTAAAGACAGGGGACAGAACACTGAAGCTTTCTTT
>TRBJ2-5|TRBV7-2|TRBD1|-
CASSRQGRETQYF
TGTGCCAGCAGCCGACAGGGGAGGGAGACCCAGTACTTC
>TRBJ2-1|TRBV7-2|TRBD2|-
CASSLQPGLAINEQFF
TGTGCCAGCAGCTTGCAACCGGGACTAGCCATTAATGAGCAGTTCTTC
>TRBJ2-1|TRBV24-1|-|-
CATSDIAAEQFF
TGTGCCACCAGTGATATAGCGGCCGAGCAGTTCTTC
>TRBJ2-1|TRBV11-2|TRBD1|-
CASSLGTGSHNEQFF
TGTGCCAGCAGCTTGGGGACAGGGAGTCACAATGAGCAGTTCTTC
>TRBJ2-5|TRBV30|TRBD1|-
CAWKTPGQGFRAAQYF
TGTGCCTGGAAGACCCCGGGACAGGGATTCAGGGCGGCCCAGTACTTC
>TRBJ2-7|TRBV5-5|TRBD1|-
CASSFGTGGEQYF
TGTGCCAGCAGCTTCGGGACAGGGGGCGAGCAGTACTTC
>TRBJ2-1|TRBV10-3|-|-
CAISTERGEQFF
TGTGCCATCAGTACTGAAAGGGGTGAGCAGTTCTTC
>TRBJ2-5|TRBV3-1/TRBV3-2|TRBD1|-
CASSLGTAKETQYF
TGTGCCAGCAGCCTCGGGACAGCCAAAGAGACCCAGTACTTC
>TRBJ1-2|TRBV29-1|-|-
CSVELTEIGNYGYTF
TGCAGCGTTGAGTTGACTGAAATTGGCAACTATGGCTACACCTTC
>TRBJ1-2|TRBV18|-|-
CASSPPGEGTLYGYTF
TGTGCCAGCTCACCGCCCGGGGAGGGGACGTTGTATGGCTACACCTTC
>TRBJ2-7|TRBV28|-|once
CASSSIGVARYEQYF
TGTGCCAGCAGTTCCATCGGAGTAGCGAGGTACGAGCAGTACTTC
>TRBJ2-7|TRBV5-1|TRBD1|-
CASSLVDRVNKQYF
TGCGCCAGCAGCTTGGTGGACAGGGTGAACAAGCAGTACTTC
>TRBJ2-1|TRBV11-3|TRBD2|-
CASSQGLALVSAIYNEQFF
TGTGCCAGCAGCCAGGGACTAGCGCTGGTATCGGCAATTTACAATGAGCAGTTCTTC
>TRBJ2-2|TRBV7-2|-|-
CASIRSSAVISTGELFF
TGTGCCAGCATCCGCTCTTCTGCGGTTATAAGCACCGGGGAGCTGTTTTTT
>TRBJ2-7|TRBV27|TRBD2|-
CASSPSSGTPYEQYF
TGTGCCAGCAGTCCATCTAGCGGGACGCCATACGAGCAGTACTTC
>TRBJ2-1|TRBV5-1|TRBD2|-
CASSPAGLAGAYNEQFF
TGCGCCAGCAGCCCGGCGGGACTAGCGGGGGCGTACAATGAGCAGTTCTTC
>TRBJ2-1|TRBV5-1|TRBD2|-
CASSKRTSGGYNEQFF
TGCGCCAGCAGCAAACGTACTAGCGGGGGCTACAATGAGCAGTTCTTC
>TRBJ1-4|TRBV18|TRBD1|-
CASSPIPRGTDGEKLFF
TGTGCCAGCTCACCAATACCTCGGGGGACAGATGGTGAAAAACTGTTTTTT
>TRBJ2-3|TRBV5-1|-|-
CASSLVTDTQYF
TGCGCCAGCAGCTTGGTAACAGATACGCAGTATTTT
>TRBJ2-7|TRBV7-8|TRBD2|-
CASSLAVAAGETYEQYF
TGTGCCAGCAGCTTAGCCGTTGCAGCGGGGGAAACCTACGAGCAGTACTTC
>TRBJ2-3|TRBV11-2|-|-
CASSLDQMLLGTSTDTQYF
TGTGCCAGCAGCTTAGATCAGATGCTTCTGGGGACTAGCACAGATACGCAGTATTTT
>TRBJ2-7|TRBV28|TRBD2|-
CASALAGSYEQYF
TGTGCCAGTGCGCTAGCGGGATCCTACGAGCAGTACTTC
>TRBJ2-2|TRBV5-4|-|few
CATKDGTYPGELFF
TGTGCCACGAAGGACGGGACATATCCCGGGGAGCTGTTTTTT
>TRBJ2-3|TRBV11-2|TRBD2|-
CASSLERGGTDTQYF
TGTGCCAGCAGCTTAGAGCGGGGGGGCACAGATACGCAGTATTTT
>TRBJ2-4|TRBV6-5|-|-
CASNPTGRNIQYF
TGTGCCAGCAACCCGACAGGCCGAAACATTCAGTACTTC
>TRBJ2-7|TRBV5-8|TRBD1|few
CASSSGQAYSYEQYF
TGTGCCAGCAGCTCGGGACAGGCCTATTCCTACGAGCAGTACTTC
>TRBJ2-3|TRBV7-3|-|-
CASSSTSGDTQYF
TGTGCCAGCAGCTCTACTAGTGGGGATACGCAGTATTTT
>TRBJ2-7|TRBV6-5|TRBD1|-
CASQVAGQARDEQYF
TGTGCCAGCCAGGTGGCCGGACAGGCTCGGGACGAGCAGTACTTC
>TRBJ2-2|TRBV7-9|TRBD2|-
CASSPGLAGVGELFF
TGTGCCAGCAGCCCGGGACTAGCGGGAGTCGGGGAGCTGTTTTTT
>TRBJ1-5|TRBV10-1|-|once
CASSEGLDQPQHF
TGCGCCAGCAGTGAGGGCCTTGATCAGCCCCAGCATTTT
>TRBJ1-6|TRBV6-1|-|-
CASSDGERGSPLHF
TGTGCCAGCAGTGATGGTGAGAGGGGGTCACCCCTCCACTTT